The present TCR beta chain was sequenced within a study of T cells in localized non-small cell lung cancer. Germline V gene lookup returns CDR1 SGHTA and CDR2 FQGNSA. This CDR3 contains 14 residues. The V end was cut by 5 bases, the J end by 2 bases, with 13 bases between. The count of this clone is one. Antigen: not known. Sequenced by immunoSEQ multiplex PCR; TCRdb stores in-frame clones only, minus some. The sample lists around 24,000 clones; under 90% were seen once. Study-level points and caveats: In adjacent lung, a median roughly 62 of the top 100 tumor clones were found. Uninvolved adjacent lung showed the highest T cell clonality, exceeding tumor. Longer overall survival was associated with a higher density of T cells in the blood.

This chain uses TRBV7-2 with TRBJ2-7; weak D call: TRBD1 (6 bases). This sequence originates from a man aged 35 to 69 with stage I squamous cell lung carcinoma. The sample consisted of peripheral blood, taken before any cancer treatment. CDR3 protein: CASSADRSTYEQYF. For the CDR3, the DNA is TGTGCCAGCAGCGCCGACAGGTCTACCTACGAGCAGTACTTC.